The 10 T cell receptor beta chains in this list originate from one sample, sequenced in a study of blood T cell repertoires in COVID-19 (dated by TCRdb to 2020 to 2021). Library generation was performed with the immunoSEQ multiplex PCR assay. The immuneACCESS repertoire file appears here via TCRdb, limited to in-frame rearrangements. These files lack a portion of the clones; in checked studies, under half of the deficit traces to unresolved V genes, and the cause of the others is not known. This sample comprises 110,000 to 150,000 clones, around 89% of them detected only once. The ten largest clonotypes hold roughly 11% of the sample. Material for sequencing was peripheral blood. The origin of the receptors is a woman at least 80 years old with acute or convalescent COVID-19.

The gene calls are TRBV2 and TRBJ2-7, with D possibly matching TRBD1 (6 bases). The CDR3 is 15 residues long. Germline V gene lookup returns CDR1 SNHLY and CDR2 FYNNEI. V lost 4 bases to trimming and J lost 2 bases, with 15 bases between them. CDR3 loop: CASSGLSGVPYEQYF. The CDR3 region has the DNA TGTGCCAGCAGTGGGCTTTCAGGGGTCCCCTACGAGCAGTACTTC.

The rearrangement links TRBV5-1 to TRBJ2-3; no clear D gene. V lost 0 bases to trimming and J lost 2 bases, with 13 bases between them. Germline V CDR1 and CDR2: SGHRS, YFSETQ. This CDR3 region has 16 residues. CDR3 sequence: CASSLAEQKPTDTQYF. In nucleotides, the CDR3 is TGCGCCAGCAGCTTGGCCGAGCAAAAACCCACAGATACGCAGTATTTT.

The genes are TRBV20-1 and TRBJ1-2, with D maybe TRBD1 (5 bases). V shed 3 bases and J shed 8 bases, with 19 bases lying between them. The length of the CDR3 is 14 residues. Germline CDR1 is DFQATT and CDR2 is SNEGSKA (reference sequence). The CDR3 DNA reads as TGCAGTGCTAGTTTCCAGGGCCAAACGGGCGGCTACACCTTC. Protein product: CSASFQGQTGGYTF.

The CDR3 sequence: CASSLRDRGTGELFF. In DNA form, the CDR3 reads TGTGCCAGCAGCTTACGGGACAGGGGCACCGGGGAGCTGTTTTTT. The chain carries TRBV7-8 and TRBJ2-2; 10 bases map to TRBD1. Germline V lookup: CDR1 SGHVS, CDR2 FQNEAQ. V trimming: 2 bases; J trimming: 4 bases; junction bases outside the gene matches: 1. The CDR3 covers 15 residues.

The chain uses TRBV18 and TRBJ1-3; D is ambiguous. Germline CDR1 KGHSH, CDR2 LQKENI. The CDR3 extends over 14 amino acids. Trimming stripped 0 bases from V and 6 bases from J, with 9 bases between. The CDR3, as DNA: TGTGCCAGCTCACCACCGGCAAAGTTAAACACCATATATTTT. This encodes CASSPPAKLNTIYF.

As DNA, the CDR3 is TGTGCCAGCAGCTTCGGGACAGGGTCTGGAAACACCATATATTTT. As protein: CASSFGTGSGNTIYF. This chain uses TRBV11-3 with TRBJ1-3, with 9 bases fitting TRBD1. Germline loops: CDR1 SGHNT, CDR2 YENEEA. V dropped 3 bases and J dropped 1; count of bases not matched to a gene: 1. This CDR3 contains 15 residues.

The chain employs TRBV27 and TRBJ1-2; 10 bases are shared with TRBD1. V lost 5 bases and J lost 8; bases outside the gene matches: 11. Per germline, CDR1 MNHEY and CDR2 SMNVEV (reference sequence). This CDR3 spans 15 amino acids. CDR3 sequence: CASSNDRGRFGGYTF. CDR3 sequence (DNA): TGTGCCAGCAGTAACGACAGGGGGCGCTTCGGGGGCTACACCTTC.

In this sample, this clone turned up once. The rearrangement uses TRBV12-3 or TRBV12-4 and TRBJ1-1; D not certain. V shed 5 bases and J shed 7 bases, with 11 bases lying between them. This CDR3 spans 12 amino acids. This chain's CDR3 is CASSPLPGEAFF. CDR3 nucleotides: TGTGCCAGCAGTCCCCTACCTGGTGAAGCTTTCTTT.

The genes are TRBV2 and TRBJ2-2; the D gene is possibly TRBD2 (6 bases). This CDR3 region has 15 residues. The germline V gene has CDR1 SNHLY and CDR2 FYNNEI. The V end lost 6 bases, the J end lost 1 base, and 12 bases lay between the germline ends. This CDR3 reads CASRGRGMNTGELFF. The CDR3 DNA follows: TGTGCCAGCAGGGGACGGGGGATGAACACCGGGGAGCTGTTTTTT.

The chain joins TRBV9 to TRBJ1-1; 8 bases match TRBD1. After removal of 6 bases from V and 4 bases from J, the junction contained 8 bases not matched to a gene. CDR1 and CDR2 from the germline V gene are SGDLS and YYNGEE. The CDR3 is 14 residues long. CDR3 nucleotides: TGTGCCAGCACCGCAGCACAGGGGGGCACTGAAGCTTTCTTT. Residues: CASTAAQGGTEAFF.